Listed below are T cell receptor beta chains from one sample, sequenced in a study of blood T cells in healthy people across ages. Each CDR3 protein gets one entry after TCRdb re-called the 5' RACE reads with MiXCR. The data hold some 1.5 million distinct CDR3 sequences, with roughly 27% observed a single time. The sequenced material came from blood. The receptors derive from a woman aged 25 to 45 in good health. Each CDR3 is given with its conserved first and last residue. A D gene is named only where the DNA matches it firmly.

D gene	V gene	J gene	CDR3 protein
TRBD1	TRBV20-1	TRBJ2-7	CSATTGIRYEQYF
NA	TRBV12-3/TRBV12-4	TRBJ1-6	CASSPMGAPLHF
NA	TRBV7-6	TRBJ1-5	CASSLARDEPQHF
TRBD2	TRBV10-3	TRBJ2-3	CAISAGLGGTDTQYF
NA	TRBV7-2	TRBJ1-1	CASNSRLHTEAFF
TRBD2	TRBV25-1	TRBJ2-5	CASSDPPGAGEETQYF
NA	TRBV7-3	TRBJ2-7	CASSLEPGSYEQYF
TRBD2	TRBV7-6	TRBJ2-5	CASSLETSGVQETQYF
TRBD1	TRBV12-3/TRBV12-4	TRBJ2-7	CASSSLTGSAYEQYF
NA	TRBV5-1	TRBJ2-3	CASSLNGKDTQYF
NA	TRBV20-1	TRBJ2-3	CSVPGEGTDTQYF
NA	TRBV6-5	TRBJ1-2	CASSPGKDYGYTF
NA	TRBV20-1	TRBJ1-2	CSARHFVPGIGYYGYTF
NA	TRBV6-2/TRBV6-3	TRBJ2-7	CASSRGGMSYEQYF
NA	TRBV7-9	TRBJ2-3	CASSPTVGQDTQYF
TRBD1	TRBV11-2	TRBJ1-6	CASSSGTGGSPLHF
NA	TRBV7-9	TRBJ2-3	CASILQGRGQYF
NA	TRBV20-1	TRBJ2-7	CSARTTVFEQYF
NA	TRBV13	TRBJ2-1	CASSPRKRSYNEQFF
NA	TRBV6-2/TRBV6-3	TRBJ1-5	CASSYSNGNQPQHF
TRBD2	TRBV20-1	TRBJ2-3	CSAPSGELDTQYF
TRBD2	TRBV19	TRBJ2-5	CASTGDYETQYF
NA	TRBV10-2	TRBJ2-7	CASSEVSDYEQYF
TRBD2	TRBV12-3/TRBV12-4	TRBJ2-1	CASSPRTSGRGEQFF
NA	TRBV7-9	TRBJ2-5	CASSPPRGRETQYF
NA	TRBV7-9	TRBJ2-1	CTSSSHLGEQFF
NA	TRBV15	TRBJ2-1	CATRPPNEQFF
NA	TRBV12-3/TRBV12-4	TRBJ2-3	CASSWYGTRDDSHTDTQYF
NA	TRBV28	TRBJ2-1	CASSFGSGDNEQFF
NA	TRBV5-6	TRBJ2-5	CASSLAATAKETQYF
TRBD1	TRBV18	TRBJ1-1	CASSATRQQGAYTEAFF
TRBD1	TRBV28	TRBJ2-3	CASISGGQGGGTQYF
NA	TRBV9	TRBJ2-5	CASSVGDPRGQETQYF
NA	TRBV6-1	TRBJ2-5	CASTTKTGLETQYF
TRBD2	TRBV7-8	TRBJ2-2	CASSPLREGNTGELFF
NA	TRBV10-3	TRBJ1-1	CAISSSGQAEAFF
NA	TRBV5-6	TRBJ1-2	CASSLVTGENYGYTF